A selection of T cell receptor beta chains follows, all from one sample in a study of a mutant IDH1 vaccine in newly diagnosed glioma. Antigens for these TCRs are unknown. The method was immunoSEQ multiplex PCR; TCRdb's version includes in-frame clones alone and lacks a portion of them. This sample has 50,000 to 75,000 clones, with about 86% found just once. The sequenced sample was PBMCs, obtained from a glioma patient whose treatment included an IDH1 peptide vaccine. Source of these receptors: a woman aged 50 to 65 with glioma. Each CDR3 is given with its conserved first and last residue. Fields, in order: clone size, V gene, J gene, D gene, CDR3 protein, CDR3 DNA. The D gene is left open where the match is weak. Clone size is shown for a subset of rows, as once, few, many or a class of expanded clone.

clone_size: .; v_call: TRBV27; j_call: TRBJ1-6; d_call: TRBD1; cdr3_aa: CASKGQGDSPLHF; cdr3_nt: TGTGCCAGCAAGGGACAGGGTGATTCACCCCTCCACTTT
clone_size: .; v_call: TRBV2; j_call: TRBJ1-5; d_call: TRBD1; cdr3_aa: CASSGTGTVSNQPQHF; cdr3_nt: TGTGCCAGCAGTGGAACCGGGACAGTAAGCAATCAGCCCCAGCATTTT
clone_size: .; v_call: TRBV5-1; j_call: TRBJ2-7; d_call: .; cdr3_aa: CASSPRGSEQYF; cdr3_nt: TGCGCCAGCAGCCCCAGGGGTTCCGAGCAGTACTTC
clone_size: once; v_call: TRBV5-4; j_call: TRBJ2-3; d_call: .; cdr3_aa: CASSFPQGTDTQYF; cdr3_nt: TGTGCCAGCAGCTTTCCACAGGGTACAGATACGCAGTATTTT
clone_size: .; v_call: TRBV2; j_call: TRBJ1-2; d_call: .; cdr3_aa: CASSGAGQGYGYTF; cdr3_nt: TGTGCCAGCAGTGGGGCAGGGCAGGGGTATGGCTACACCTTC
clone_size: .; v_call: TRBV7-9; j_call: TRBJ1-4; d_call: .; cdr3_aa: CASSLGREKLFF; cdr3_nt: TGTGCCAGCAGCCTGGGTAGGGAAAAACTGTTTTTT
clone_size: .; v_call: TRBV11-2; j_call: TRBJ2-7; d_call: .; cdr3_aa: CASSFSGYYEQYF; cdr3_nt: TGTGCCAGCAGCTTTTCAGGGTACTACGAGCAGTACTTC
clone_size: few; v_call: TRBV30; j_call: TRBJ1-1; d_call: .; cdr3_aa: CAVTGDTEAFF; cdr3_nt: TGTGCTGTGACCGGGGACACTGAAGCTTTCTTT
clone_size: .; v_call: TRBV7-2; j_call: TRBJ2-5; d_call: TRBD2; cdr3_aa: CASSLTSGQETQYF; cdr3_nt: TGTGCCAGCAGCCTGACTAGCGGCCAAGAGACCCAGTACTTC
clone_size: .; v_call: TRBV27; j_call: TRBJ2-7; d_call: .; cdr3_aa: CASSFTFSSYEQYF; cdr3_nt: TGTGCCAGCAGTTTCACATTCTCCTCCTACGAGCAGTACTTC
clone_size: .; v_call: TRBV7-2; j_call: TRBJ2-1; d_call: TRBD2; cdr3_aa: CASSPAGGNIGEQFF; cdr3_nt: TGTGCCAGCAGCCCAGCGGGGGGGAATATTGGTGAGCAGTTCTTC
clone_size: .; v_call: TRBV2; j_call: TRBJ2-5; d_call: .; cdr3_aa: CASSTDRRETQYF; cdr3_nt: TGTGCCAGCAGTACTGACAGGCGAGAGACCCAGTACTTC
clone_size: .; v_call: TRBV27; j_call: TRBJ1-4; d_call: TRBD1; cdr3_aa: CASSFVIGTANEKLFF; cdr3_nt: TGTGCCAGCAGTTTTGTGATCGGGACAGCTAATGAAAAACTGTTTTTT
clone_size: .; v_call: TRBV5-1; j_call: TRBJ2-6; d_call: .; cdr3_aa: CASSFGVPSGANVLTF; cdr3_nt: TGCGCCAGCAGCTTCGGGGTGCCCTCTGGGGCCAACGTCCTGACTTTC
clone_size: .; v_call: TRBV7-3; j_call: TRBJ1-1; d_call: TRBD1; cdr3_aa: CASSGQGDTEAFF; cdr3_nt: TGTGCCAGCAGCGGACAGGGTGACACTGAAGCTTTCTTT
clone_size: .; v_call: TRBV1; j_call: TRBJ2-2; d_call: .; cdr3_aa: CTSSRRDRNTGELFF; cdr3_nt: TGCACCAGCAGCCGCCGGGACAGGAACACCGGGGAGCTGTTTTTT
clone_size: .; v_call: TRBV12-5; j_call: TRBJ1-1; d_call: .; cdr3_aa: CASGLPQDRRNTEAFF; cdr3_nt: TGTGCTAGTGGTTTGCCCCAAGACAGAAGAAACACTGAAGCTTTCTTT
clone_size: once; v_call: TRBV6-5; j_call: TRBJ2-1; d_call: .; cdr3_aa: CASRSSRTHNEQFF; cdr3_nt: TGTGCCAGCAGGTCCTCCCGGACCCACAATGAGCAGTTCTTC
clone_size: .; v_call: TRBV7-9; j_call: TRBJ1-1; d_call: .; cdr3_aa: CASRRGEDTEAFF; cdr3_nt: TGTGCCAGCAGACGGGGGGAGGACACTGAAGCTTTCTTT
clone_size: .; v_call: TRBV18; j_call: TRBJ1-5; d_call: .; cdr3_aa: CASSPLPPRDSNQPQHF; cdr3_nt: TGTGCCAGCTCACCACTTCCTCCCAGGGATAGCAATCAGCCCCAGCATTTT
clone_size: few; v_call: TRBV7-6; j_call: TRBJ2-7; d_call: TRBD2; cdr3_aa: CASSPGGGTYEQYF; cdr3_nt: TGTGCCAGCAGCCCGGGAGGGGGGACCTACGAGCAGTACTTC
clone_size: few; v_call: TRBV27; j_call: TRBJ2-5; d_call: TRBD1; cdr3_aa: CASSLRGLPETQYF; cdr3_nt: TGTGCCAGCAGTTTAAGGGGGCTGCCAGAGACCCAGTACTTC
clone_size: .; v_call: TRBV25-1; j_call: TRBJ1-5; d_call: .; cdr3_aa: CASSEYGRQPQHF; cdr3_nt: TGTGCCAGCAGTGAATATGGGAGGCAGCCCCAGCATTTT
clone_size: .; v_call: TRBV19; j_call: TRBJ1-1; d_call: .; cdr3_aa: CASSPQGDRYTEAFF; cdr3_nt: TGTGCCAGTAGTCCCCAGGGAGATCGGTACACTGAAGCTTTCTTT
clone_size: .; v_call: TRBV27; j_call: TRBJ1-1; d_call: .; cdr3_aa: CASATRANTEAFF; cdr3_nt: TGTGCCAGCGCCACTAGGGCGAACACTGAAGCTTTCTTT
clone_size: .; v_call: TRBV27; j_call: TRBJ1-5; d_call: .; cdr3_aa: CASSFQPPYSNQPQHF; cdr3_nt: TGTGCCAGCAGTTTCCAGCCTCCTTATAGCAATCAGCCCCAGCATTTT
clone_size: .; v_call: TRBV10-3; j_call: TRBJ2-1; d_call: .; cdr3_aa: CAINSGPNEQFF; cdr3_nt: TGTGCCATCAACTCAGGGCCCAATGAGCAGTTCTTC
clone_size: .; v_call: TRBV11-3; j_call: TRBJ1-1; d_call: .; cdr3_aa: CASSLSQGEAFF; cdr3_nt: TGTGCCAGCAGCTTATCCCAGGGGGAAGCTTTCTTT
clone_size: .; v_call: TRBV5-6; j_call: TRBJ2-5; d_call: .; cdr3_aa: CASSFQSPGRETQYF; cdr3_nt: TGTGCCAGCAGCTTCCAATCGCCCGGCCGGGAGACCCAGTACTTC
clone_size: few; v_call: TRBV18; j_call: TRBJ1-1; d_call: .; cdr3_aa: CASQALEGGTEAFF; cdr3_nt: TGTGCCAGCCAGGCCCTGGAGGGTGGCACTGAAGCTTTCTTT
clone_size: .; v_call: TRBV19; j_call: TRBJ2-1; d_call: .; cdr3_aa: CASSYRTDNEQFF; cdr3_nt: TGTGCCAGTAGTTACCGGACAGACAATGAGCAGTTCTTC
clone_size: .; v_call: TRBV11-3; j_call: TRBJ2-7; d_call: TRBD1; cdr3_aa: CASSLGAGGVNPYEQYF; cdr3_nt: TGTGCCAGCAGCTTAGGGGCAGGGGGCGTAAATCCCTACGAGCAGTACTTC
clone_size: .; v_call: TRBV4-2; j_call: TRBJ1-5; d_call: .; cdr3_aa: CASSQSSQGQPQHF; cdr3_nt: TGTGCCAGCAGCCAGTCCTCGCAGGGCCAGCCCCAGCATTTT
clone_size: few; v_call: TRBV2; j_call: TRBJ1-6; d_call: .; cdr3_aa: CAFQGQPRAPLHF; cdr3_nt: TGTGCCTTCCAGGGGCAACCGCGGGCACCCCTCCACTTT
clone_size: once; v_call: TRBV7-2; j_call: TRBJ2-5; d_call: TRBD2; cdr3_aa: CASSAGLAGGVSMKTQYF; cdr3_nt: TGTGCCAGCAGCGCGGGACTAGCGGGGGGGGTCTCAATGAAGACCCAGTACTTC
clone_size: .; v_call: TRBV5-5; j_call: TRBJ2-1; d_call: .; cdr3_aa: CASSEGFF; cdr3_nt: TGTGCCAGCAGCGAAGGGTTCTTC
clone_size: few; v_call: TRBV6-1; j_call: TRBJ1-5; d_call: .; cdr3_aa: CASSERGEEQPQHF; cdr3_nt: TGTGCCAGCAGTGAACGGGGTGAGGAACAGCCCCAGCATTTT
clone_size: .; v_call: TRBV7-9; j_call: TRBJ1-6; d_call: TRBD1; cdr3_aa: CASSPQGGSYNSPLHF; cdr3_nt: TGTGCCAGCAGCCCCCAGGGGGGCTCCTATAATTCACCCCTCCACTTT
clone_size: .; v_call: TRBV6-1; j_call: TRBJ2-3; d_call: .; cdr3_aa: CASSEEVGHAYWDTQYF; cdr3_nt: TGTGCCAGCAGTGAGGAAGTGGGCCACGCTTATTGGGATACGCAGTATTTT
clone_size: .; v_call: TRBV6-1; j_call: TRBJ1-1; d_call: .; cdr3_aa: CASSVRAMNTEAFF; cdr3_nt: TGTGCCAGCAGTGTCAGGGCCATGAACACTGAAGCTTTCTTT
clone_size: once; v_call: TRBV9; j_call: TRBJ1-5; d_call: .; cdr3_aa: CASSVVRTLNQPQHF; cdr3_nt: TGTGCCAGCAGCGTAGTCCGCACCCTCAATCAGCCCCAGCATTTT
clone_size: .; v_call: TRBV2; j_call: TRBJ1-3; d_call: .; cdr3_aa: CASSLQGTGNTIYF; cdr3_nt: TGTGCCAGCAGCCTACAGGGAACTGGAAACACCATATATTTT
clone_size: few; v_call: TRBV7-8; j_call: TRBJ2-7; d_call: .; cdr3_aa: CASSLPGLSYEQYF; cdr3_nt: TGTGCCAGCAGCTTACCAGGGCTTTCCTACGAGCAGTACTTC
clone_size: .; v_call: TRBV6-5; j_call: TRBJ1-1; d_call: .; cdr3_aa: CASSYAGPEAFF; cdr3_nt: TGTGCCAGCAGTTACGCGGGTCCTGAAGCTTTCTTT
clone_size: .; v_call: TRBV2; j_call: TRBJ1-1; d_call: .; cdr3_aa: CATLKFMNTEAFF; cdr3_nt: TGTGCCACCCTCAAATTCATGAACACTGAAGCTTTCTTT
clone_size: .; v_call: TRBV4-1; j_call: TRBJ2-3; d_call: .; cdr3_aa: CASSQQQRTDTQYF; cdr3_nt: TGCGCCAGCAGCCAACAGCAGCGGACAGATACGCAGTATTTT
clone_size: .; v_call: TRBV9; j_call: TRBJ1-4; d_call: .; cdr3_aa: CASSSRRGRDEKLFF; cdr3_nt: TGTGCCAGCAGCTCCCGAAGAGGGAGGGACGAAAAACTGTTTTTT
clone_size: .; v_call: TRBV18; j_call: TRBJ2-1; d_call: .; cdr3_aa: CASSPGVQHSQFF; cdr3_nt: TGTGCCAGCTCACCCGGAGTACAGCATTCACAGTTCTTC
clone_size: few; v_call: TRBV30; j_call: TRBJ1-6; d_call: .; cdr3_aa: CAWGGTGRGSPLHF; cdr3_nt: TGTGCCTGGGGCGGAACGGGGCGAGGCTCACCCCTCCACTTT
clone_size: .; v_call: TRBV5-1; j_call: TRBJ2-7; d_call: .; cdr3_aa: CASSLADRNEQYF; cdr3_nt: TGCGCCAGCAGCTTGGCCGATCGAAACGAGCAGTACTTC
clone_size: once; v_call: TRBV11-2; j_call: TRBJ2-7; d_call: TRBD1; cdr3_aa: CASSSTGYPPYEQYF; cdr3_nt: TGTGCCAGCAGCTCGACAGGGTATCCTCCATACGAGCAGTACTTC
clone_size: .; v_call: TRBV2; j_call: TRBJ2-1; d_call: TRBD1; cdr3_aa: CASRPGGRVSEEQFF; cdr3_nt: TGTGCCAGCCGACCAGGGGGTCGAGTCTCCGAGGAGCAGTTCTTC
clone_size: .; v_call: TRBV5-1; j_call: TRBJ2-7; d_call: .; cdr3_aa: CASSGQKPSYEQYF; cdr3_nt: TGCGCCAGCAGTGGGCAGAAGCCCTCCTACGAGCAGTACTTC
clone_size: .; v_call: TRBV7-9; j_call: TRBJ1-4; d_call: .; cdr3_aa: CASSAGTTTNEKLFF; cdr3_nt: TGTGCCAGCAGCGCCGGGACGACCACTAATGAAAAACTGTTTTTT
clone_size: .; v_call: TRBV2; j_call: TRBJ1-4; d_call: TRBD1; cdr3_aa: CASGQDEKLFF; cdr3_nt: TGTGCCAGTGGACAGGATGAAAAACTGTTTTTT